This record looks at one TCR beta chain sequence and its context. Antigen specificity is unknown. This sample was included in a study of radiation and T cells in renal cell carcinoma. Treatment indicated: 15 Gy SBRT to primary tumor, nephrectomy 4 weeks later. Sequencing used immunoSEQ multiplex PCR; TCRdb keeps in-frame clones, though not all of them. The table lists 15,000 to 20,000 clones, around 55% of them singletons, with roughly 12% in the top ten. General study points: Top tumor clonotypes rose in blood 2 weeks post-radiation, then contracted. Dominant CDR3 motifs were more common in irradiated tumors than controls.

This TCR came from a middle-aged man with renal cell carcinoma. The sample consisted of tumor tissue, taken from a patient whose treatment included radiotherapy and nephrectomy.

The CDR3 nucleotides read TGTGCCAGCAGCTTCAGGGCCTCTGGGGCCAACGTCCTGACTTTC. It specifies CASSFRASGANVLTF. This chain connects TRBV7-8 to TRBJ2-6; tentatively, D is TRBD1 (5 bases). Germline V lookup: CDR1 SGHVS, CDR2 FQNEAQ. V dropped 3 bases and J dropped 0 bases, with 6 bases sitting between them. The CDR3 loop spans 15 amino acids.